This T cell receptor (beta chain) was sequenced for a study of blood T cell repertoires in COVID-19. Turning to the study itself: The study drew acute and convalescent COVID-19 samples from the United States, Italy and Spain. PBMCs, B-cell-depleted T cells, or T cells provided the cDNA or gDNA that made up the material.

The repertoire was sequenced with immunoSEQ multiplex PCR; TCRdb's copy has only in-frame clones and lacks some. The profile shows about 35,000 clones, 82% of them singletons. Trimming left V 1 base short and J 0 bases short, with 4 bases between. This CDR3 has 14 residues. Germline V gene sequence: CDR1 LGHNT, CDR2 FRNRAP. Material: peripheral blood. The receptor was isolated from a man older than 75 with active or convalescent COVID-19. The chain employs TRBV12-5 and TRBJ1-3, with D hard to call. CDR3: CASGLGNSGNTIYF. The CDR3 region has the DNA TGTGCTAGTGGTTTGGGTAACTCTGGAAACACCATATATTTT.